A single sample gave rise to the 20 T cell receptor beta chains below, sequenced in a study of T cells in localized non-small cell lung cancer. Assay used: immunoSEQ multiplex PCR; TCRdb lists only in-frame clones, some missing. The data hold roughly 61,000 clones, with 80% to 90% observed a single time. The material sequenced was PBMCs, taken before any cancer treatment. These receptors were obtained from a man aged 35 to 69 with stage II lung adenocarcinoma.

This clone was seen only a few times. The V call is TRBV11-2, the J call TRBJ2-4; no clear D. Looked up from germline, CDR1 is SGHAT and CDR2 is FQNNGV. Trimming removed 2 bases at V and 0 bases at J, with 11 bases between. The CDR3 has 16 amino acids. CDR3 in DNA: TGTGCCAGCAGCTTAATAGGCCAGCAAGCCAAAAACATTCAGTACTTC. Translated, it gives CASSLIGQQAKNIQYF.

The CDR3 loop is CASSLVTSGNTIYF. Written as DNA, the CDR3 is TGTGCCAGCAGTTTAGTCACCTCTGGAAACACCATATATTTT. The chain joins TRBV28 to TRBJ1-3; D is uncertain. Germline V gives CDR1 MDHEN, CDR2 SYDVKM. V was cut by 2 bases and J by 0 bases, with 5 bases left in between. This CDR3 is 14 amino acids long. The full variable domain, completed using reference TRBV28 and TRBJ1-3, is DVKVTQSSRYLVKRTGEKVFLECVQDMDHENMFWYRQDPGLGLRLIYFSYDVKMKEKGDIPEGYSVSREKKERFSLILESASTNQTSMYLCASSLVTSGNTIYFGEGSWLTVV.

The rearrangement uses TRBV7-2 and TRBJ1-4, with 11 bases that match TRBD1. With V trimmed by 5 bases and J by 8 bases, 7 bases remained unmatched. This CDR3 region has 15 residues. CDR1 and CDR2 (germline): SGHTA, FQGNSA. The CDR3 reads CASSIRTGGLEKLFF. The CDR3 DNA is TGTGCCAGCAGCATACGGACAGGGGGCTTGGAAAAACTGTTTTTT.

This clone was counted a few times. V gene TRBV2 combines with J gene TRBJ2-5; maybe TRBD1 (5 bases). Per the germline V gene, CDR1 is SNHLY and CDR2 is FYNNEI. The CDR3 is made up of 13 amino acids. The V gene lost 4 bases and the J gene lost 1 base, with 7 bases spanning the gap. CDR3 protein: CASSADSQETQYF. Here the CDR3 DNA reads TGTGCCAGCAGTGCAGACAGCCAAGAGACCCAGTACTTC.

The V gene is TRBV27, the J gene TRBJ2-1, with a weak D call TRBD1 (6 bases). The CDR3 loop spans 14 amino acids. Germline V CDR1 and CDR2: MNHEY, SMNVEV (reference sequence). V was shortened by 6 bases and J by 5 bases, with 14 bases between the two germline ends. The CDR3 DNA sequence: TGTGCCAGCAGCCTGAAGGGGGAGCACAATGAGCAGTTCTTC. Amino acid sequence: CASSLKGEHNEQFF.

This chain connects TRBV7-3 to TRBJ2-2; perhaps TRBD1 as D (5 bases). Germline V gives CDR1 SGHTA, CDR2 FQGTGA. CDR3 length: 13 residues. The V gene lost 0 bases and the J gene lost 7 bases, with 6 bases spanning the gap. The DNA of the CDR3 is TGTGCCAGCAGCTTAACAGGGGTCGGGGAGCTGTTTTTT. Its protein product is CASSLTGVGELFF.

This CDR3 reads CASSLEGEGEKLFF. The CDR3 nucleotides are TGTGCCAGCAGCTTGGAAGGGGAGGGTGAAAAACTGTTTTTT. The J gene is TRBJ1-4, the V gene TRBV5-8; tentatively, D is TRBD1 (5 bases). Between the trimmed V and J ends, which lost 0 bases and 7 bases, there was a span of 10 bases. Germline CDR1 reads SGHTS; CDR2 reads YDEGEE. This CDR3 is 14 amino acids long.

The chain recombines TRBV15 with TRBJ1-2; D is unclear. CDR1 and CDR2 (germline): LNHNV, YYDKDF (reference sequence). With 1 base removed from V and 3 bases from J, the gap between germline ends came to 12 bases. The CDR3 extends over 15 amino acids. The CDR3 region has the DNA TGTGCCACCAGCAGAGCTCGGGATTTACACTATGGCTACACCTTC. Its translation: CATSRARDLHYGYTF.

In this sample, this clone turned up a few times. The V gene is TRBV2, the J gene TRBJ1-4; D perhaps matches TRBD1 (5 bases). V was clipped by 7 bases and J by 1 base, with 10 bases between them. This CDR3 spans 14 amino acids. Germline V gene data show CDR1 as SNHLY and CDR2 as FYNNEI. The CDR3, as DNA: TGTGCCAGCACTGGGGGGGTAACTAATGAAAAACTGTTTTTT. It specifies CASTGGVTNEKLFF.

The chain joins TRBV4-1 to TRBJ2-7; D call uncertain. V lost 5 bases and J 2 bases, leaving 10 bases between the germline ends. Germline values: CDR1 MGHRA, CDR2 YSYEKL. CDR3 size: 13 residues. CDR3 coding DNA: TGCGCCAGCAGCGGGCAGGCGGCCTACGAGCAGTACTTC. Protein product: CASSGQAAYEQYF.

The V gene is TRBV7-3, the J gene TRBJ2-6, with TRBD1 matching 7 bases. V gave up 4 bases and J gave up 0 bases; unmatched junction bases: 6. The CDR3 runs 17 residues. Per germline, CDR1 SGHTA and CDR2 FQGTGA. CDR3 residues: CASSYGQVFSGANVLTF. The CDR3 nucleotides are TGTGCCAGCAGCTACGGACAGGTATTCTCTGGGGCCAACGTCCTGACTTTC.

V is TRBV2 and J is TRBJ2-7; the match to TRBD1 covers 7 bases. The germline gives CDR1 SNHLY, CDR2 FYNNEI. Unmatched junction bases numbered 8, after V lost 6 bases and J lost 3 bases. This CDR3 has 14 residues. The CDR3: CASSPFRGNYEQYF. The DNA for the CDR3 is TGTGCCAGCAGCCCCTTCAGGGGGAACTACGAGCAGTACTTC.

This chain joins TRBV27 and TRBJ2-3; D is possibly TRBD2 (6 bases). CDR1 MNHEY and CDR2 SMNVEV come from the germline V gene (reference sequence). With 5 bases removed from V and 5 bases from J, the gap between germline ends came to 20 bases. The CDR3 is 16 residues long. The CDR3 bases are TGTGCCAGCAGTGCCCTAGGGACTGGTCGGATAGATACGCAGTATTTT. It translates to CASSALGTGRIDTQYF.

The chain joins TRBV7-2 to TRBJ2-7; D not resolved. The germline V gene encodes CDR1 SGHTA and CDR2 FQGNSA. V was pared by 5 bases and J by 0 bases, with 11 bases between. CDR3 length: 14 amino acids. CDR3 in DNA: TGTGCCAGCAGCCAACCATTGTCCTCCTACGAGCAGTACTTC. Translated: CASSQPLSSYEQYF.

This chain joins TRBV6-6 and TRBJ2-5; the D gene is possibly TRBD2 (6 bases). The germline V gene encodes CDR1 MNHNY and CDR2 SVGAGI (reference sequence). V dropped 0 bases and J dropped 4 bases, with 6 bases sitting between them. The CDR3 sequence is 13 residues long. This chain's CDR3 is CASSYSGGETQYF. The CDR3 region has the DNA TGTGCCAGCAGTTACTCGGGGGGAGAGACCCAGTACTTC.

CDR3 sequence reads: CASSKKPHRRLKNTEAFF. The DNA for the CDR3 is TGTGCCAGCAGCAAAAAGCCCCACCGCAGGCTTAAGAACACTGAAGCTTTCTTT. The V call is TRBV21-1, the J call TRBJ1-1; the table's D call, TRBD1, has no DNA check behind it. TRBV21-1 is a recognized pseudogene. This CDR3 contains 18 residues.

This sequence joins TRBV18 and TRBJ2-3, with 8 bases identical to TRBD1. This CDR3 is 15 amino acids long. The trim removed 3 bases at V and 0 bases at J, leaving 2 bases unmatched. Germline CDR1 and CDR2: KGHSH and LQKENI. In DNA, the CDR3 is TGTGCCAGCTCACCCCGACAGGGGAGCACAGATACGCAGTATTTT. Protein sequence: CASSPRQGSTDTQYF. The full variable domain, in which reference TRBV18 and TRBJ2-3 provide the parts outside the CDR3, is NAGVMQNPRHLVRRRGQEARLRCSPMKGHSHVYWYRQLPEEGLKFMVYLQKENIIDESGMPKERFSAEFPKEGPSILRIQQVVRGDSAAYFCASSPRQGSTDTQYFGPGTRLTVL.

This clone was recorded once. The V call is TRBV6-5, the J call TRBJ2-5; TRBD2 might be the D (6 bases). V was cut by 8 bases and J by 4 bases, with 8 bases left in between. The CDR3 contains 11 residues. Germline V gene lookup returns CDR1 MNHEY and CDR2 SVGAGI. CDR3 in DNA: TGTGCCAGCTTGGGGGGAGAGACCCAGTACTTC. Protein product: CASLGGETQYF.

The CDR3 nucleotides are TGTGCCTTCCTCCGAGGGGCCTCTAACTATGGCTACACCTTC. The encoded protein is CAFLRGASNYGYTF. The chain employs TRBV30 and TRBJ1-2; possibly TRBD1 for D (5 bases). The CDR3 covers 14 residues. Germline CDR1 is GTSNPN and CDR2 is SVGIG (reference sequence). Trimming removed 7 bases from V and 0 bases from J, with 15 bases in between.

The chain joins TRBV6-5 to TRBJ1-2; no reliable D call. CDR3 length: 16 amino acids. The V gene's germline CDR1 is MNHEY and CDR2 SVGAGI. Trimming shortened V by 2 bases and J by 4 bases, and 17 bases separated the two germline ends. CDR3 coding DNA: TGTGCCAGCAGTTACGCCCCGAGGGCGGCGGGCTATGGCTACACCTTC. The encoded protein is CASSYAPRAAGYGYTF.